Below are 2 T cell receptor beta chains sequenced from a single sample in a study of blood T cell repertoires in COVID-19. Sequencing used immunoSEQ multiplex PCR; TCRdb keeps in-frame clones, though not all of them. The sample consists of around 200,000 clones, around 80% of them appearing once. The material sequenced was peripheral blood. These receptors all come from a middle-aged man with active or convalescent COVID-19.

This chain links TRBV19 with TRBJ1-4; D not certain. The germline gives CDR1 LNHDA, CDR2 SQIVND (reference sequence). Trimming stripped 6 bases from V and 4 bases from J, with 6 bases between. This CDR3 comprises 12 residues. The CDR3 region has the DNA TGTGCCAGTAGGGGCTATAATGAAAAACTGTTTTTT. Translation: CASRGYNEKLFF.

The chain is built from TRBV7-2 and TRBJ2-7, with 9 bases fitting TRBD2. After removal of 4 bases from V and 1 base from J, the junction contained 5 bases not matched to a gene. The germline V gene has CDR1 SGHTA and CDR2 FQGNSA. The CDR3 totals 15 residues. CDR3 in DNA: TGTGCCAGCAGCTCCACTAGCGGGCTGTCCTACGAGCAGTACTTC. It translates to CASSSTSGLSYEQYF.